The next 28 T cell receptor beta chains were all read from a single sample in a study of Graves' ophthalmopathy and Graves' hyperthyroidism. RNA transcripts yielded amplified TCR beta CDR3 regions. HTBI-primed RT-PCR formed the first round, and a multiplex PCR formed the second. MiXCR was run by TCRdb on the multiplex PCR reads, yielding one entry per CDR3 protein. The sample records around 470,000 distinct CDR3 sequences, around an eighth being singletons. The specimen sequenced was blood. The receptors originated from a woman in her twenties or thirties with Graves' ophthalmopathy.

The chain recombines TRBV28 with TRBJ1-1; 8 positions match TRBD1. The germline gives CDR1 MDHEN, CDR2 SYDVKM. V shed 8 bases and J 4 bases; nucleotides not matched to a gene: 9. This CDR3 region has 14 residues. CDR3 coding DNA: TGTGCCAGCGACGACCCAGGGGGCGTCACTGAAGCTTTCTTT. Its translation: CASDDPGGVTEAFF.

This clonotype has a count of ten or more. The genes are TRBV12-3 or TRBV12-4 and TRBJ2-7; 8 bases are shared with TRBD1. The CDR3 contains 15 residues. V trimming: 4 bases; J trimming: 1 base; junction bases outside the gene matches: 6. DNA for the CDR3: TGTGCCAGCAGTTCCACAGGGGGAACTTCCTACGAGCAGTACTTC. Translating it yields CASSSTGGTSYEQYF.

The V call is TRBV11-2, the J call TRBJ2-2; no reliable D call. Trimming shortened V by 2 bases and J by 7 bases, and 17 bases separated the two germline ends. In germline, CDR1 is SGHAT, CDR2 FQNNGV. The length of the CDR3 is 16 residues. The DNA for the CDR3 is TGTGCCAGCAGCTTACACGATGCGCATTTGAGCGGGGAGCTGTTTTTT. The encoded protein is CASSLHDAHLSGELFF.

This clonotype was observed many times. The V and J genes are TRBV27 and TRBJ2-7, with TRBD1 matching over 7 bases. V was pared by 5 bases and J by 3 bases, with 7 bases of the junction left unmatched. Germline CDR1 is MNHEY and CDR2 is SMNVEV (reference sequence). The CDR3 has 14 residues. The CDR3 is CASSAGTALYEQYF. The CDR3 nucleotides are TGTGCCAGCAGTGCCGGGACAGCACTCTACGAGCAGTACTTC.

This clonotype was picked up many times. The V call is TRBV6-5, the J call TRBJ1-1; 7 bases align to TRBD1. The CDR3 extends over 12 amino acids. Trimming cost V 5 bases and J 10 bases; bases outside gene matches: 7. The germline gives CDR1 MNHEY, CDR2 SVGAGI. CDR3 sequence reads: CASSTDRLIAFF. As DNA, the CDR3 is TGTGCCAGCAGTACGGACAGGCTTATAGCTTTCTTT.

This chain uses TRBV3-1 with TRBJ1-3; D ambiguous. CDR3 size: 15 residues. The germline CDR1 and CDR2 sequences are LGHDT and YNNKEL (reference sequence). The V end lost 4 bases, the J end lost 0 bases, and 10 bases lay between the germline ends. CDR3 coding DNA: TGTGCCAGCAGCCCATTTACTGACTCTGGAAACACCATATATTTT. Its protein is CASSPFTDSGNTIYF. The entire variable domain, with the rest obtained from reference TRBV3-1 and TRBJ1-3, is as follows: DTAVSQTPKYLVTQMGNDKSIKCEQNLGHDTMYWYKQDSKKFLKIMFSYNNKELIINETVPNRFSPKSPDKAHLNLHINSLELGDSAVYFCASSPFTDSGNTIYFGEGSWLTVV.

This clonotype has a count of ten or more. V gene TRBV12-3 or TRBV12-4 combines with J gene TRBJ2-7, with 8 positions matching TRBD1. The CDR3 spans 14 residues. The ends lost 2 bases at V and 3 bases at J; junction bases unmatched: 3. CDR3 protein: CASSLRQGFYEQYF. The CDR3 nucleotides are TGTGCCAGCAGTTTAAGACAGGGGTTCTACGAGCAGTACTTC.

DNA for the CDR3: TGTGCCAGCAGTTTGACAGGGGCAACGGGCACTGAAGCTTTCTTT. It codes for CASSLTGATGTEAFF. The V call is TRBV28, the J call TRBJ1-1; 8 nucleotides match TRBD1. J gave up 4 bases and V 3 bases, and 7 bases lay outside the gene matches. From germline, CDR1 is MDHEN and CDR2 SYDVKM. The CDR3 spans 15 residues.

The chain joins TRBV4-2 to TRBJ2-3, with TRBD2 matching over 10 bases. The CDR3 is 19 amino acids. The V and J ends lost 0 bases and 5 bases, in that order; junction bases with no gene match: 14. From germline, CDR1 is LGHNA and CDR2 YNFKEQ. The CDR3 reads CASSQDRVRASGSQDTQYF. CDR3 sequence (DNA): TGTGCCAGCAGCCAAGATAGGGTTCGTGCTAGCGGGAGTCAAGATACGCAGTATTTT.

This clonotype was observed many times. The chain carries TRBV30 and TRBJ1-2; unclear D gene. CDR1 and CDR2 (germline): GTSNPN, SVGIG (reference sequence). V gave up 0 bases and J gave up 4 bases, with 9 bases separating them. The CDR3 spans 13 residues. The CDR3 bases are TGTGCCTGGAGTGTACAAAGTTTCTATGGCTACACCTTC. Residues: CAWSVQSFYGYTF. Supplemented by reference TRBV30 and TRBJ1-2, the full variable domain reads SQTIHQWPATLVQPVGSPLSLECTVEGTSNPNLYWYRQAAGRGLQLLFYSVGIGQISSEVPQNLSASRPQDRQFILSSKKLLLSDSGFYLCAWSVQSFYGYTFGSGTRLTVV.

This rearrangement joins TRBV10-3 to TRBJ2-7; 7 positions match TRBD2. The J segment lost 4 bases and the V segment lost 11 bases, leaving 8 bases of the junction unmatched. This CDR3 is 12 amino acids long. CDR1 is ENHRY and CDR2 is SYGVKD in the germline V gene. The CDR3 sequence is CAGGGERYEQYF. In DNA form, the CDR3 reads TGTGCCGGTGGGGGGGAGAGGTACGAGCAGTACTTC.

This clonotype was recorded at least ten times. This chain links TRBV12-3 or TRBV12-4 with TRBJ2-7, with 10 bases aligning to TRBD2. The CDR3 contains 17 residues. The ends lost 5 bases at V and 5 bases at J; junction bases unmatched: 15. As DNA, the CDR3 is TGTGCCAGCAGTCTCCTCAGCGGGGGGGCTCGATCGAACGAGCAGTACTTC. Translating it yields CASSLLSGGARSNEQYF.

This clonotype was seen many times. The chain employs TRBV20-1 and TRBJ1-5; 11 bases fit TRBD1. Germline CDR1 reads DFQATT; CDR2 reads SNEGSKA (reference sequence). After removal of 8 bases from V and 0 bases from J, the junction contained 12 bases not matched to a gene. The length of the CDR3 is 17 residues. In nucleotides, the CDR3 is TGCAGTCCACCCCGGGACAGGGGGTTCTATAGCAATCAGCCCCAGCATTTT. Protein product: CSPPRDRGFYSNQPQHF.

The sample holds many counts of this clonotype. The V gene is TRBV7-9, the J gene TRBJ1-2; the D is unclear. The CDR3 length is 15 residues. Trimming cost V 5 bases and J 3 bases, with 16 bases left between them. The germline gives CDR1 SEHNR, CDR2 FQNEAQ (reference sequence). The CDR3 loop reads CASSPPGNVYYGYTF. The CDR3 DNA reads TGTGCCAGCAGCCCCCCTGGGAACGTCTACTATGGCTACACCTTC.

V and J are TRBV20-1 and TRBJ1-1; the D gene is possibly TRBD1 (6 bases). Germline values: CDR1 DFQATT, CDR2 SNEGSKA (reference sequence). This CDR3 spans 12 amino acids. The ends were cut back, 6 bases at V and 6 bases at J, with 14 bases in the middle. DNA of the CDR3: TGCAGTGCCGAAGGACAGATCGCTGAAGCTTTCTTT. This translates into CSAEGQIAEAFF.

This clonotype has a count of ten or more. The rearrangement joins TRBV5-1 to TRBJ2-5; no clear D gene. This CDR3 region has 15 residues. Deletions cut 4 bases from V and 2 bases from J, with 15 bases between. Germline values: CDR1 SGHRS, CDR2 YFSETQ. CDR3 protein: CASSPSRPTQETQYF. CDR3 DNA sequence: TGCGCCAGCAGCCCCTCCAGGCCCACTCAAGAGACCCAGTACTTC.

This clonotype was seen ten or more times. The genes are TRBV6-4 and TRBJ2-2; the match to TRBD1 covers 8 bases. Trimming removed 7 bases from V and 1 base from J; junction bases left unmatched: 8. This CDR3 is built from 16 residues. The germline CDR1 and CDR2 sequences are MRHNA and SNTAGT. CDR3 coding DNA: TGTGCCAGCAACCTCGGAGGGACAGGGAACACCGGGGAGCTGTTTTTT. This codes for CASNLGGTGNTGELFF.

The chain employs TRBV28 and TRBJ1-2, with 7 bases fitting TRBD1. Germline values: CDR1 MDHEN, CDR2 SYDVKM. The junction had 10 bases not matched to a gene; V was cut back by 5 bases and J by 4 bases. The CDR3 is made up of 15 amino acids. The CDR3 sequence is CASSPPGQQGYGYTF. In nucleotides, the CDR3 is TGTGCCAGCAGTCCACCGGGACAGCAAGGCTATGGCTACACCTTC.

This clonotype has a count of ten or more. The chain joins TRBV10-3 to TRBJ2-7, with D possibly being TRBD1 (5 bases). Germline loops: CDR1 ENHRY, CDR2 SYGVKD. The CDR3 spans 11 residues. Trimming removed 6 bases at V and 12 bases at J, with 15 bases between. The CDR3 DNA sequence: TGTGCCATCAGGGCCCAACAGGACCTGTACTTC. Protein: CAIRAQQDLYF.

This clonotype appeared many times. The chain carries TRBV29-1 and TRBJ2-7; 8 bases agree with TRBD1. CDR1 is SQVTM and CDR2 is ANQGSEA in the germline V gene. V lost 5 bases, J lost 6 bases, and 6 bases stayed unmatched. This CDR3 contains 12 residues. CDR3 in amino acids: CSVSSGGSEQYF. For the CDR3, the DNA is TGCAGCGTTAGTTCAGGGGGCTCCGAGCAGTACTTC.

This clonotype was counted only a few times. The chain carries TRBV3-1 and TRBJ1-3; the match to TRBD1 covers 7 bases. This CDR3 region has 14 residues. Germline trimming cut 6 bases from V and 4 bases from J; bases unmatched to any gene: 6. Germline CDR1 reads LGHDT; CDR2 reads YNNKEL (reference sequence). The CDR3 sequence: CASSPRDRGNTIYF. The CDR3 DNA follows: TGTGCCAGCAGTCCGAGGGACAGAGGAAACACCATATATTTT.

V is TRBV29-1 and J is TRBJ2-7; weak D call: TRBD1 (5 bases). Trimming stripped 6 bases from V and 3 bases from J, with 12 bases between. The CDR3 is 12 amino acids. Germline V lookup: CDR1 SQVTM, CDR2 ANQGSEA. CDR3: CSVDTGFYEQYF. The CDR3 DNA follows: TGCAGCGTGGACACAGGTTTCTACGAGCAGTACTTC.

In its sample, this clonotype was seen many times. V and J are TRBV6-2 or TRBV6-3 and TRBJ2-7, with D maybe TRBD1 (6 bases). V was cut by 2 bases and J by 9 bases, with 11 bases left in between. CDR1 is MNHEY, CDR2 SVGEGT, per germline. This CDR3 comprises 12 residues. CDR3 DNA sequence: TGTGCCAGCAGTTACCCTGACAGGAGGCAGTACTTC. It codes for CASSYPDRRQYF.

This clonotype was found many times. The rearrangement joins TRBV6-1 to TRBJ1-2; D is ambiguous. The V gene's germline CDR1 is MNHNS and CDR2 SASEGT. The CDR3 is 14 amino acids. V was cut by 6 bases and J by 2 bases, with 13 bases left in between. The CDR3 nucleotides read TGTGCCAGCAGCCTTAGCCGACTGAACTATGGCTACACCTTC. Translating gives CASSLSRLNYGYTF.

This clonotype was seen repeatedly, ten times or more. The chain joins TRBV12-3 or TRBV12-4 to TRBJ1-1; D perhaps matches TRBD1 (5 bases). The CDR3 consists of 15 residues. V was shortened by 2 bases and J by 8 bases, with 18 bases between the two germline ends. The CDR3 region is CASSLSSAGVGEAFF. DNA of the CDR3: TGTGCCAGCAGTTTAAGTTCGGCGGGGGTGGGGGAAGCTTTCTTT.

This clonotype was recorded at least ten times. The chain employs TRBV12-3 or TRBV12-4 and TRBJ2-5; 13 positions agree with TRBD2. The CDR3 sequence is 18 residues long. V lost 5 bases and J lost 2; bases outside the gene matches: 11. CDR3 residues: CASSPPRTSGGIQETQYF. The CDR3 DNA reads TGTGCCAGCAGTCCCCCCCGGACTAGCGGGGGAATACAAGAGACCCAGTACTTC.

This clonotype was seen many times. For the CDR3, the DNA is TGTGCCAGCAGTTTATTATGGGGAAATCAGCCCCAGCATTTT. It is translated as CASSLLWGNQPQHF. The V gene is TRBV27, the J gene TRBJ1-5; D gene uncertain. The CDR3 length is 14 residues. CDR1 and CDR2 from the germline V gene are MNHEY and SMNVEV (reference sequence). The V gene lost 1 base and the J gene lost 4 bases, with 8 bases spanning the gap.

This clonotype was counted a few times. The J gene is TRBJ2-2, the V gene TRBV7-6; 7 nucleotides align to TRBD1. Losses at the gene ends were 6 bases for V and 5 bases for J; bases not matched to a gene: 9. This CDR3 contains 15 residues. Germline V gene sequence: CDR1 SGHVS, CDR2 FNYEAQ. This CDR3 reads CASRPDRDGTGELFF. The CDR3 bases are TGTGCCAGCAGACCCGACAGGGATGGGACCGGGGAGCTGTTTTTT.